Below, 22 T cell receptor beta chains from the same sample are listed, as sequenced in a study of blood T cell repertoires in COVID-19. Data came from immunoSEQ multiplex PCR; TCRdb stores just in-frame clones and leaves some out. The sample lists approximately 200,000 clones; roughly nine tenths were seen once. Sequences were obtained from PBMCs or T cells enriched from blood (not recorded which). These receptors were collected from a woman aged 25 to 39 who had recovered from COVID-19.

This chain links TRBV7-6 with TRBJ2-1; 9 bases are a match to TRBD2. Germline V gene data show CDR1 as SGHVS and CDR2 as FNYEAQ. The trim removed 4 bases at V and 8 bases at J, leaving 12 bases unmatched. This CDR3 contains 16 residues. The CDR3 is CASSSVAGGPRYEQFF. CDR3 DNA sequence: TGTGCCAGCAGCTCCGTGGCGGGGGGGCCACGATATGAGCAGTTCTTC.

This clone was found a few times. The chain employs TRBV6-5 and TRBJ1-1; D perhaps matches TRBD1 (6 bases). Trimming left V 5 bases short and J 11 bases short, with 15 bases between. The CDR3 contains 12 residues. Germline V gives CDR1 MNHEY, CDR2 SVGAGI. CDR3 DNA sequence: TGTGCCAGCAGTCCCGACGGGGGGGGCGCTTTCTTT. Protein sequence: CASSPDGGGAFF.

V usage is TRBV4-3 and J usage is TRBJ1-5, with D tentatively TRBD1 (5 bases). The germline CDR1 and CDR2 sequences are LGHNA and YSLEER. The CDR3 extends over 18 amino acids. The V end was cut by 2 bases, the J end by 6 bases, with 23 bases between. CDR3 nucleotides: TGCGCCAGCAGCCAATACGTGGGGGGTTACAGGTCCGGTCAGCCCCAGCATTTT. Translated: CASSQYVGGYRSGQPQHF.

V is TRBV5-1 and J is TRBJ1-2, with 8 bases lining up with TRBD1. J lost 6 bases, V lost 4 bases, and 14 bases had no gene match. The germline gives CDR1 SGHRS, CDR2 YFSETQ. This CDR3 contains 16 residues. The CDR3 region has the DNA TGCGCCAGCAGCGGGATTCAGGGGGCGAAGGGGGATGGCTACACCTTC. As protein: CASSGIQGAKGDGYTF.

The chain recombines TRBV6-1 with TRBJ1-1; D is uncertain. Trimming took 2 bases from V and 7 from J, leaving 11 bases between them. CDR3 length: 13 residues. The germline gives CDR1 MNHNS, CDR2 SASEGT. CDR3 loop: CASSENPRDEAFF. The DNA for the CDR3 is TGTGCCAGCAGTGAAAATCCCCGCGATGAAGCTTTCTTT.

V usage is TRBV7-8 and J usage is TRBJ1-5, with D perhaps matching TRBD1 (5 bases). This CDR3 spans 14 amino acids. V lost 0 bases to trimming and J lost 6 bases, with 9 bases between them. The V gene's germline CDR1 is SGHVS and CDR2 FQNEAQ. CDR3 loop: CASSLAGQGQPQHF. CDR3 DNA sequence: TGTGCCAGCAGCTTAGCAGGCCAGGGTCAGCCCCAGCATTTT.

The V gene is TRBV6-5, the J gene TRBJ1-4; unclear D gene. Per the germline V gene, CDR1 is MNHEY and CDR2 is SVGAGI. This CDR3 contains 14 residues. V was trimmed by 4 bases and J by 4 bases, leaving 10 bases between them. The CDR3 nucleotides read TGTGCCAGCAGTTCTCGACGGGGTAATGAAAAACTGTTTTTT. Translation: CASSSRRGNEKLFF.

This rearrangement joins TRBV5-6 to TRBJ2-7, with a weak D call TRBD2 (6 bases). The CDR3 has 15 amino acids. Germline-derived CDR1 and CDR2 are SGHDT and YYEEEE. V was cut by 0 bases and J by 3 bases, with 13 bases left in between. CDR3 in DNA: TGTGCCAGCAGCTTGGCCGGAGGGATCGGCTACGAGCAGTACTTC. Protein sequence: CASSLAGGIGYEQYF.

This clone was detected once. The chain is built from TRBV30 and TRBJ2-7, with 10 positions matching TRBD2. The CDR3 is 14 amino acids. Losses at the gene ends were 0 bases for V and 7 bases for J; bases not matched to a gene: 6. Looked up from germline, CDR1 is GTSNPN and CDR2 is SVGIG (reference sequence). The CDR3 sequence is CAWSVSGLALEQYF. The CDR3 nucleotides are TGTGCCTGGAGTGTTTCGGGACTAGCGCTGGAGCAGTACTTC. Complete variable domain (other parts from reference TRBV30 and TRBJ2-7): SQTIHQWPATLVQPVGSPLSLECTVEGTSNPNLYWYRQAAGRGLQLLFYSVGIGQISSEVPQNLSASRPQDRQFILSSKKLLLSDSGFYLCAWSVSGLALEQYFGPGTRLTVT.

This chain joins TRBV3-1 (or the pseudogene TRBV3-2) and TRBJ1-1; the D is unclear. The V end lost 4 bases, the J end lost 0 bases, and 12 bases lay between the germline ends. Germline CDR1 reads LGHDT; CDR2 reads YNNKEL (reference sequence). The CDR3 covers 15 residues. The CDR3 loop reads CASSPDLVMNTEAFF. The DNA for the CDR3 is TGTGCCAGCAGCCCCGACCTAGTCATGAACACTGAAGCTTTCTTT.

The chain employs TRBV2 and TRBJ1-4; D is perhaps TRBD1 (6 bases). The V gene lost 10 bases and the J gene lost 3 bases, with 12 bases spanning the gap. This CDR3 region has 13 residues. Germline loops: CDR1 SNHLY, CDR2 FYNNEI. This CDR3 reads CATLGAPNEKLFF. The CDR3 coding sequence is TGTGCCACCCTGGGGGCGCCTAATGAAAAACTGTTTTTT.

The J gene is TRBJ2-3, the V gene TRBV7-2, with 9 bases aligning to TRBD1. This CDR3 is 18 amino acids long. Germline CDR1 and CDR2: SGHTA and FQGNSA. V shed 2 bases, J shed 3 bases, and the junction held 12 bases outside the gene matches. The DNA of the CDR3 is TGTGCCAGCAGCTTAACGCCGGGACAGGGCTTTAGTACAGATACGCAGTATTTT. Protein: CASSLTPGQGFSTDTQYF.

The V and J genes are TRBV30 and TRBJ2-5, with D tentatively TRBD2 (5 bases). This CDR3 contains 14 residues. Between the trimmed V and J ends, which lost 3 bases and 2 bases, there was a span of 13 bases. Germline values: CDR1 GTSNPN, CDR2 SVGIG (reference sequence). The CDR3 loop reads CAWSFTREQETQYF. For the CDR3, the DNA is TGTGCCTGGAGCTTTACTAGGGAACAAGAGACCCAGTACTTC.

This chain uses TRBV7-2 with TRBJ1-5; D uncertain. Germline lookup yields CDR1 SGHTA and CDR2 FQGNSA. Between the trimmed V and J ends, which lost 0 bases and 8 bases, there was a span of 17 bases. The length of the CDR3 is 16 residues. CDR3 in amino acids: CASSLAGQPRVEPQHF. As DNA, the CDR3 is TGTGCCAGCAGCTTAGCGGGTCAGCCTCGGGTGGAGCCCCAGCATTTT.

The J gene is TRBJ1-6, the V gene TRBV12-1. TRBV12-1 is annotated as a pseudogene. The CDR3 length is 18 residues. The CDR3 DNA is TGTGCCAGCAGCTCCGAGGGGAGGGCCCCCATAGAGAATTCACCCCTCCACTTT. Encoded protein: CASSSEGRAPIENSPLHF.

This clone was found once. The chain employs TRBV7-3 and TRBJ1-2; TRBD1 agrees at 7 bases. There are 14 residues in the CDR3. CDR1 and CDR2 (germline): SGHTA, FQGTGA. V lost 1 base and J lost 2; bases outside the gene matches: 1. The CDR3 DNA is TGTGCCAGCAGCTTAATGACAGGGAACTATGGCTACACCTTC. Translation: CASSLMTGNYGYTF.

The chain carries TRBV7-8 and TRBJ2-2; the D is unclear. The CDR3 length is 14 residues. CDR1 SGHVS and CDR2 FQNEAQ come from the germline V gene. With 1 base removed from V and 1 base from J, the gap between germline ends came to 4 bases. CDR3 bases: TGTGCCAGCAGCTTAGTACAGAACACCGGGGAGCTGTTTTTT. It encodes CASSLVQNTGELFF. The whole variable domain, remainder taken from reference TRBV7-8 and TRBJ2-2, is GAGVSQSPRYKVAKRGQDVALRCDPISGHVSLFWYQQALGQGPEFLTYFQNEAQLDKSGLPSDRFFAERPEGSVSTLKIQRTQQEDSAVYLCASSLVQNTGELFFGEGSRLTVL.

The chain combines TRBV9 with TRBJ2-1, with 13 positions matching TRBD2. Germline CDR1 reads SGDLS; CDR2 reads YYNGEE. The trim removed 0 bases at V and 2 bases at J, leaving 8 bases unmatched. The CDR3 loop spans 19 amino acids. CDR3: CASSVAGTSGEVAYNEQFF. DNA of the CDR3: TGTGCCAGCAGCGTAGCCGGGACTAGCGGGGAGGTCGCCTACAATGAGCAGTTCTTC.

As concerns this clone: In the same sample, other DNA sequences code for this CDR3. V usage is TRBV5-4 and J usage is TRBJ1-1; D possibly corresponds to TRBD1 (5 bases). CDR3 size: 14 residues. Trimming cost V 0 bases and J 2 bases, with 8 bases left between them. Germline V gene sequence: CDR1 SGHNT, CDR2 YYREEE (reference sequence). The DNA of the CDR3 is TGTGCCAGCAGCTTGGGGGGCGGAAACACTGAAGCTTTCTTT. Encoded protein: CASSLGGGNTEAFF.

The rearrangement uses TRBV13 and TRBJ1-2; tentative D call: TRBD1 (5 bases). This CDR3 has 16 amino acids. Germline V CDR1 and CDR2: PRHDT, FYEKMQ (reference sequence). V gave up 4 bases and J gave up 0 bases, with 15 bases separating them. Here the CDR3 reads CASSSRRESANYGYTF. The DNA for the CDR3 is TGTGCCAGCAGCTCGCGCAGGGAATCGGCTAACTATGGCTACACCTTC.

This clone was observed a handful of times. The chain is built from TRBV5-1 and TRBJ1-3; no reliable D call. Germline loops: CDR1 SGHRS, CDR2 YFSETQ. With 2 bases removed from V and 0 bases from J, the gap between germline ends came to 12 bases. The CDR3 totals 16 residues. The CDR3 bases are TGCGCCAGCAGCTTCGACATTATCCCCTCTGGAAACACCATATATTTT. It encodes CASSFDIIPSGNTIYF.

The chain carries TRBV30 and TRBJ2-1, with 10 bases fitting TRBD2. Germline V gene sequence: CDR1 GTSNPN, CDR2 SVGIG (reference sequence). The length of the CDR3 is 15 residues. The V gene end was trimmed by 4 bases and the J gene end by 2 bases; junction bases not matched to a gene: 5. CDR3 sequence reads: CAWTVAGGTYNEQFF. The CDR3, as DNA: TGTGCCTGGACTGTAGCGGGAGGTACCTACAATGAGCAGTTCTTC. The whole variable domain, remainder taken from reference TRBV30 and TRBJ2-1, is SQTIHQWPATLVQPVGSPLSLECTVEGTSNPNLYWYRQAAGRGLQLLFYSVGIGQISSEVPQNLSASRPQDRQFILSSKKLLLSDSGFYLCAWTVAGGTYNEQFFGPGTRLTVL.